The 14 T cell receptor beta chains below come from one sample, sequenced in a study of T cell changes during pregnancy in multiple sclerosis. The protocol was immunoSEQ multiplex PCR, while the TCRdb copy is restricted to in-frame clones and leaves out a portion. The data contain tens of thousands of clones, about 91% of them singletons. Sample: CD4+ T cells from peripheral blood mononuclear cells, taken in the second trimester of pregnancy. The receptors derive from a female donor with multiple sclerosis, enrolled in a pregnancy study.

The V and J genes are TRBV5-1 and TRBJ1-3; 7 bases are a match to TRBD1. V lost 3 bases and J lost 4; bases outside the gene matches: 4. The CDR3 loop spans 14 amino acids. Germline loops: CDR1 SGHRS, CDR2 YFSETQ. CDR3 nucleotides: TGCGCCAGCAGCTCAGGGACAGCCGGAAACACCATATATTTT. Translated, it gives CASSSGTAGNTIYF.

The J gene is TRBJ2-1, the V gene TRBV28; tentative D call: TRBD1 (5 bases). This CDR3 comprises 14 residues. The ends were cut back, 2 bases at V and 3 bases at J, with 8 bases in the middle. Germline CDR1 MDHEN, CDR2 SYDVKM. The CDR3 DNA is TGTGCCAGCAGTTTAACAGGTTTCTACAATGAGCAGTTCTTC. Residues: CASSLTGFYNEQFF.

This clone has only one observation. The CDR3 reads CASSLSFTGEAFF. In DNA, the CDR3 is TGTGCCAGCAGCTTGAGTTTCACAGGAGAAGCTTTCTTT. The V gene is TRBV5-4, the J gene TRBJ1-1, with a possible D match to TRBD1 (5 bases). In germline, CDR1 is SGHNT, CDR2 YYREEE (reference sequence). The CDR3 length is 13 residues. The ends were cut back, 1 base at V and 8 bases at J, with 12 bases in the middle.

The CDR3 DNA sequence: TGTGCCAGCAGCTTAGGGACTAGCGGCTACAATGAGCAGTTCTTC. It specifies CASSLGTSGYNEQFF. This chain uses TRBV11-1 with TRBJ2-1; TRBD2 aligns across 10 bases. The CDR3 has 15 residues. CDR1 is SGHAT and CDR2 is FQDESV in the germline V gene (reference sequence). V was clipped by 1 base and J by 3 bases; unmatched bases: 0.

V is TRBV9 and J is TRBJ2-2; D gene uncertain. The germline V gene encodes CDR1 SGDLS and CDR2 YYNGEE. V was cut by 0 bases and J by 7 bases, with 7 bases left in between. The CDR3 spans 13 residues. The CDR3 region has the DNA TGTGCCAGCAGCGTAGTTGAGAACGGGGAGCTGTTTTTT. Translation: CASSVVENGELFF.

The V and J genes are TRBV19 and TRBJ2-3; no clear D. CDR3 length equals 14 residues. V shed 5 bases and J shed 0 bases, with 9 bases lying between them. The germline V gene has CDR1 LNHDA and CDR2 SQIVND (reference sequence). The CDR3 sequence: CASSPSASTDTQYF. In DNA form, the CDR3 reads TGTGCCAGTAGTCCGAGTGCTAGCACAGATACGCAGTATTTT.

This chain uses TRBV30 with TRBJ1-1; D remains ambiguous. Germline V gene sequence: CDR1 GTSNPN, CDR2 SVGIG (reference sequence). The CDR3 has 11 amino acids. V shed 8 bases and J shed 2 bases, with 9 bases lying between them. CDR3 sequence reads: CAGEYNTEAFF. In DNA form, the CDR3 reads TGTGCCGGAGAATATAACACTGAAGCTTTCTTT.

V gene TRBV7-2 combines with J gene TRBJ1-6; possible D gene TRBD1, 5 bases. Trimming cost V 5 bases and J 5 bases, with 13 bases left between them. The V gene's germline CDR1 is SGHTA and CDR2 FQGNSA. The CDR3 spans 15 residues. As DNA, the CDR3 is TGTGCCAGCAGCGCCGTGGGGGGGAATAATTCACCCCTCCACTTT. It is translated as CASSAVGGNNSPLHF.

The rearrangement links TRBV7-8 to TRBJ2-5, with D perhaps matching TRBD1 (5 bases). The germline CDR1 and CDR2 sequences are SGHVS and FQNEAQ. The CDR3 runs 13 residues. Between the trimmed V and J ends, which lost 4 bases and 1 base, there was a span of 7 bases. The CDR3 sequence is CASSSRAQETQYF. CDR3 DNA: TGTGCCAGCAGCTCCAGGGCCCAAGAGACCCAGTACTTC.

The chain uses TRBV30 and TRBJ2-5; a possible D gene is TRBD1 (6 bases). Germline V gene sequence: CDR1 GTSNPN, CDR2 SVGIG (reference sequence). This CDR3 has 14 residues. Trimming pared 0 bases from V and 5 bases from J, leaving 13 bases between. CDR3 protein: CAWSVRTVPETQYF. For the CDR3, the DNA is TGTGCCTGGAGTGTAAGGACAGTCCCGGAGACCCAGTACTTC. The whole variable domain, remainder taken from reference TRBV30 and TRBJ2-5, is SQTIHQWPATLVQPVGSPLSLECTVEGTSNPNLYWYRQAAGRGLQLLFYSVGIGQISSEVPQNLSASRPQDRQFILSSKKLLLSDSGFYLCAWSVRTVPETQYFGPGTRLLVL.

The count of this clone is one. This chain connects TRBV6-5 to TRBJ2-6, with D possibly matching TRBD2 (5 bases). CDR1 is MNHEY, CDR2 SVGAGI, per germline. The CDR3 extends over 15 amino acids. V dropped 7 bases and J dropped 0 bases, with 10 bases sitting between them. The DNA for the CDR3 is TGTGCCAGCATGGGGAGTTTCTCTGGGGCCAACGTCCTGACTTTC. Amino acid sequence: CASMGSFSGANVLTF.

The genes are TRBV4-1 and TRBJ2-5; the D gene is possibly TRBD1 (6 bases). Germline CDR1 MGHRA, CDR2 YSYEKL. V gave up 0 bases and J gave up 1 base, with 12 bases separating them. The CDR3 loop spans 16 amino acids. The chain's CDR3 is CASSQDFWTAQETQYF. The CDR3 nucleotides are TGCGCCAGCAGCCAAGATTTTTGGACAGCCCAAGAGACCCAGTACTTC.

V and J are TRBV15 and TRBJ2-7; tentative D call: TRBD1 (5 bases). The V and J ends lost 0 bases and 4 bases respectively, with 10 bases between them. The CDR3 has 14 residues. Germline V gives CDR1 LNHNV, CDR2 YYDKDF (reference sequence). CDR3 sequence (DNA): TGTGCCACCAGCAGAGACAGGGATATTTACGAGCAGTACTTC. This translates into CATSRDRDIYEQYF.

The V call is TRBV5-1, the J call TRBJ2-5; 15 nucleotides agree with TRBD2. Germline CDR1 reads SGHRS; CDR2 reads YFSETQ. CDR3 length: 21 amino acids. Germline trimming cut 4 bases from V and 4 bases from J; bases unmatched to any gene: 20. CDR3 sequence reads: CASSPGLAGGPGSLYLETQYF. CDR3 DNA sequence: TGCGCCAGCAGCCCTGGACTAGCGGGGGGGCCGGGTTCCCTTTATCTAGAGACCCAGTACTTC.